The following is a T cell receptor (beta chain) sequence with its context. Its specificity is unknown. Researchers ran the PCR with 60 Vbeta and 13 Jbeta primers. Original handling: In a later analysis, roughly 11 million of 60 million to 80 million unique beta chains occurred in at least two donors. Assay: immunoSEQ multiplex PCR; the TCRdb copy retains only in-frame clones and omits some. V and J calls and clone size are those listed in that table; D and trimming were worked out from the DNA. This sample yields approximately 190,000 clones, of which more than 80% are seen a single time; roughly 2.8% belongs to the top ten. These data are taken from a study of cytomegalovirus exposure and HLA in healthy donors. Study findings and constraints: According to the study, 150 to 200 TCR beta chains were cytomegalovirus-associated. When analyzed later, a missense DCLRE1C variant was found to be linked to TCR beta V- and J-gene trimming. TCR beta sequences numbering around 15,000 were associated with HLA alleles at 0.05 false discovery rate in a later analysis.

The CDR3 totals 14 residues. With V trimmed by 5 bases and J by 7 bases, 6 bases remained unmatched. Germline CDR1 and CDR2: LGHNT and FRNRAP. The chain links TRBV12-5 to TRBJ2-1, with 9 nucleotides matching TRBD1. The sequence was obtained from a woman between 50 and 59 years old in good health and CMV-seropositive. Material: PBMCs. The CDR3 DNA sequence: TGTGCTAGTGGTAACAGGGGGCGGGGGAATGAGCAGTTCTTC. Residues: CASGNRGRGNEQFF.